Presented here are 5 T cell receptor beta chains from one specimen sequenced in a study of blood T cell repertoires in COVID-19. Using immunoSEQ multiplex PCR, the repertoire was profiled, and TCRdb retains in-frame clones only, with some absent. The sample has about 380,000 clones; 85% to 90% are singletons. Sample: peripheral blood. The receptors were sampled from a man younger than 30 with active or convalescent COVID-19.

This clone was recorded a few times. Other DNA sequences in this specimen translate into the identical CDR3. This chain joins TRBV6-5 and TRBJ1-1; possible D gene TRBD1, 5 bases. V was pared by 6 bases and J by 5 bases, with 10 bases between. Per germline, CDR1 MNHEY and CDR2 SVGAGI. This CDR3 has 12 amino acids. In DNA form, the CDR3 reads TGTGCCAGCAGCAGGGCGGGAACTGAAGCTTTCTTT. Protein sequence: CASSRAGTEAFF.

The V call is TRBV9, the J call TRBJ2-7; tentatively, D is TRBD2 (5 bases). This CDR3 has 15 amino acids. V was trimmed by 4 bases and J by 5 bases, leaving 19 bases between them. Germline loops: CDR1 SGDLS, CDR2 YYNGEE. This CDR3 reads CASSLGGGAGDEQYF. The CDR3 region has the DNA TGTGCCAGCAGCCTAGGTGGAGGTGCGGGTGACGAGCAGTACTTC.

The V gene is TRBV27, the J gene TRBJ2-5; the match to TRBD2 covers 8 bases. Losses at the gene ends were 6 bases for V and 5 bases for J; bases not matched to a gene: 11. This CDR3 has 15 amino acids. Germline V gene data show CDR1 as MNHEY and CDR2 as SMNVEV (reference sequence). CDR3 in amino acids: CASSRLAQLGETQYF. CDR3 in DNA: TGTGCCAGCAGCAGACTAGCGCAGTTGGGGGAGACCCAGTACTTC.

V gene TRBV5-1 combines with J gene TRBJ2-5; TRBD2 might be the D (6 bases). In germline, CDR1 is SGHRS, CDR2 YFSETQ. The germline V and J ends were trimmed by 2 bases and 1 base, with 9 bases remaining between them. CDR3 length: 14 amino acids. Here the CDR3 DNA reads TGCGCCAGCAGCTTACGGGGGACCCAAGAGACCCAGTACTTC. As protein: CASSLRGTQETQYF.

This clone turned up a few times. CDR3 region: CASRAGGGVQPQHF. For the CDR3, the DNA is TGTGCCAGCAGAGCAGGGGGCGGAGTGCAGCCCCAGCATTTT. This sequence joins TRBV2 and TRBJ1-5; 8 nucleotides line up with TRBD1. V gave up 6 bases and J gave up 7 bases; unmatched junction bases: 8. The CDR3 runs 14 residues. The germline CDR1 and CDR2 sequences are SNHLY and FYNNEI.